The sequence of this T cell receptor beta chain was determined in a study of cytomegalovirus exposure and HLA in healthy donors. Study-level points and caveats: Rare TCR sequences dominated, though some public TCRs recurred in many donors. The classifier reportedly diagnosed cytomegalovirus status with high sensitivity and specificity. Through in vitro validation, three CMV-associated chains were shown to be specific for CMV antigens.

This CDR3 is 15 amino acids long. Germline V gene sequence: CDR1 KGHSY, CDR2 FQNENV. The ends were cut back, 4 bases at V and 8 bases at J, with 15 bases in the middle. On this clone itself: What it binds is not known.

TCRdb's copy holds only in-frame clones and misses some; the assay was immunoSEQ multiplex PCR. The sample carries 140,000 or so clones, about 89% recorded once. The sequenced sample consisted of PBMCs. This receptor was obtained from a man younger than 35 in good health and CMV-seronegative. The chain combines TRBV16 with TRBJ1-6; unclear D gene. CDR3 region: CASSLDRPGYSPLHF. The CDR3 bases are TGTGCCAGCAGCCTCGACCGCCCCGGGTATTCACCCCTCCACTTT.